Each of the 3 T cell receptor beta chains below was sequenced from the same sample in a study of identical twins. TCRdb passed the 5' RACE reads through MiXCR, listing each CDR3 protein once. The sample records hundreds of thousands of distinct CDR3 sequences, 8.5% to 9% being singletons. This sample also belongs to another study, concerning yellow fever vaccine responses in identical twins.

What was sequenced was PBMCs. The receptors originated from a woman aged 18-29 years in good health.

The chain couples TRBV7-6 to TRBJ2-1; TRBD2 matches at 9 bases. Germline CDR1 and CDR2: SGHVS and FNYEAQ. The CDR3 is 15 residues long. V shed 4 bases and J 8 bases; nucleotides not matched to a gene: 9. The CDR3 is CASSWGSGSTHEQFF. Here the CDR3 DNA reads TGTGCCAGCAGCTGGGGTAGCGGGAGTACTCATGAGCAGTTCTTC.

This clonotype has at least ten counts. Germline is not matched at one junction end, which may reflect a read error. The chain employs TRBV5-1 and TRBJ2-7; the D is unclear. This CDR3 spans 14 amino acids. Germline V CDR1 and CDR2: SGHRS, YFSETQ. CDR3 amino acids: CASNLAPLSYEQYF. The CDR3, as DNA: TGCGCCAGCAACTTGGCACCTCTTTCCTACGAGCAGTACTTC.

This clonotype has more than one count but fewer than ten. The chain couples TRBV6-1 to TRBJ1-4; D uncertain. Germline CDR1 MNHNS, CDR2 SASEGT. V lost 2 bases, J lost 8 bases, and 12 bases lay in between. The CDR3 contains 14 residues. The CDR3 reads CASSEPNGREKLFF. CDR3 sequence (DNA): TGTGCCAGCAGTGAACCAAACGGACGAGAAAAACTGTTTTTT.